The present T cell receptor (beta chain) was sequenced within a study of cytomegalovirus exposure and HLA in healthy donors (dated by TCRdb to the late 2010s). Concerning the study at large: An earlier analysis of some 600 of the donors reported approximately 260 Gb of sequence data and roughly 120 million unique TCR beta sequences obtained from around 190 million T cells. An early release covering 550 to 650 HLA-typed donors comprised roughly 300 gigabases of sequencing data and about 90 million unique TCR sequences. Of the 350 to 400 genotyped donors, roughly 85% fell in the genetic ancestry cluster associated with self-reported Caucasian donors. A separate validation cohort of 90 to 150 different subjects was used in addition to the roughly 700-subject first cohort. Five DR-DQ haplotypes were handled as single units for association and clustering because linkage in the cohort was strong. The number of typed donors differed by locus: 629-630 for A, B, C, DRB1 and DQB1; some 500 for DQA1; over 600 for DPA1; and 400 to 480 for DPB1. The study aimed to test whether cataloging public T cell receptors could reveal signatures of past pathogen exposure. A later genetic analysis took genome-wide SNP genotypes for about 55% of the 666 donors and used that subset as a discovery cohort. To predict cytomegalovirus infection status, the study brought together high-throughput TCR immunosequencing, statistical association of individual TCRs with disease status, and machine learning. All discovery cohort repertoires had been generated using a single sequencing platform. HLA typing included class I and class II loci at four-digit resolution. Across 398 genotyped donors of the cohort, an average of about 240,000 unique TCR beta nucleotide sequences per donor were sequenced, and around 19% of those sequences were non-productive. An earlier analysis of roughly 580 of the donors used high-throughput TCR beta sequencing to judge whether each TCR beta V gene segment behaved as functional or pseudogenic. Donor age, sex, ethnicity and CMV serostatus were compiled together with the repertoire data. The later analysis used no new phenotypic data to find candidate immune exposures, relying instead on TCR beta sequences and their occurrence across donors. A later analysis re-examined previously published TCR beta repertoires from about 700 donors and added high-resolution HLA genotyping to investigate patterns of TCR occurrence. The study profiled the T cell repertoires of about 720 subjects by immunosequencing and related them to cytomegalovirus serostatus. Results and caveats for the whole study, not just this receptor: A later analysis found that HLA-associated TCR beta chains were more clonally expanded and had lower generation probabilities than equally common non-associated chains. In both the original and validation cohorts, the classifier was reported to diagnose cytomegalovirus status with high specificity and sensitivity. The authors suggested that the approach could potentially be extended to other disease states and immunological phenotypes. A further reported finding was that TCR beta sequences accurately predicted the HLA-A and HLA-B alleles for most subjects in the first cohort. Three of the identified cytomegalovirus-associated TCR beta chains were confirmed in vitro to be specific for cytomegalovirus antigens. According to a later analysis, most CMV-associated TCR beta chains appeared to be HLA-restricted, and the HLA associations seemed to be driven largely by CMV exposure. Because the 87-base-pair reads could not distinguish some IMGT-functional V segments, including TRBV6-2 and TRBV6-3, those segments were excluded. Presence/absence analyses assumed roughly uniform sequencing depth across donors, an assumption that may not hold. According to a later analysis, parvovirus B19, influenza, CMV and Epstein-Barr virus appeared linked to several top co-occurrence clusters. The study gave a list of some 150 TCR beta chains associated with cytomegalovirus. A cluster of highly shared sequence variants was judged likely to be a technical artifact of the sequencing pipeline. In an earlier analysis of 587 of the donors, most TCR beta V segments were observed in productive rearrangements about 87% or about 30% of the time, broadly matching IMGT annotations. Immune exposure information for the cohort was limited to CMV serostatus. Because some donors lacked HLA typing at each locus, the association tests relied only on the typed subset. V-gene and J-gene trimming of TCR beta chains was associated with a missense DCLRE1C variant in a later genetic analysis, and the association was replicated in an independent cohort. When HLA alleles, especially DR and DQ, strongly co-occurred, TCR associations were difficult to assign to individual alleles. The cohort was sequenced for TCR beta chains only, and without alpha or paired-chain data the features that could be detected were limited. Because counts were too low, roughly 16 rarely observed V segments, including chromosome 9 orphons, were left out of the earlier analysis of about 620 of the donors. A later analysis found that TCR association rates varied across HLA loci, with DRB1 alleles showing the most associated TCRs and HLA-C alleles the fewest. Most TCR sequences were seen in very few donors, while some public TCRs were found in many individuals. According to a later genetic analysis, donors in an Asian-associated ancestry cluster had fewer N-insertions in productive TCRs than the approximately 610-donor mean. A later analysis associated 15,000 or so TCR beta sequences with specific HLA alleles at a false discovery rate of 0.05. Linkage disequilibrium might explain the correlated functional status among segregating V segments, but an unknown experimental factor could not be ruled out.

Taken from the germline V gene (reference sequence), the CDR1 and CDR2 loops are GTSNPN and SVGIG. V trim: 4 bases; J trim: 8 bases; unmatched bases: 6. The CDR3 covers 13 residues, taking in both the cysteine and the phenylalanine. Only the CDR3 portion is preserved as DNA: 39 bases, with reading frame beginning at the first base. About this clone: Its antigen remains undetermined. Base qualities are missing; no much larger clone stands one base away.

In total, fewer than 750 healthy bone marrow donors made up the cohort. All cohort members were sampled while nominally healthy, although unrecorded immune exposures were likely present. The donor was CMV seropositive and was included in the group of approximately 300 seropositive cohort members. Every donor gave a peripheral blood sample, and the peripheral blood mononuclear cells from that sample were used for TCR beta sequencing. The Qiagen DNeasy Blood Extraction Kit was used to extract genomic DNA from the blood cell samples. Library construction relied on the immunoSEQ multiplex PCR assay. For the multiplex PCR, a mixture combining 60 forward primers for TCR Vbeta segments and 13 reverse primers for TCR Jbeta segments was used. The CDR3 region of rearranged TCR beta genes was amplified from genomic DNA with a multiplex PCR assay. Amplified TCR beta libraries were sequenced as 87-base-pair reads on the Illumina HiSeq System. The study's own analysis went as follows. Across the 640 or so repertoires, a later analysis counted tens of millions of unique TCR beta chains, around 11 million of which were shared by at least two donors. Raw reads were error-corrected and collapsed into unique sequences with a nearest-neighbor algorithm that merged closely related sequences to remove PCR and sequencing errors. To assign V, D and J gene segments, CDR3 sequences were aligned to IMGT reference sequences. For a sequence to be retained, a match of at least six nucleotides to both a V gene segment and a J gene segment was required. A rearrangement was called productive if the CDR3 had no stop codons and remained in frame with V and J, and every other rearrangement was called non-productive. Following IMGT convention, CDR3 was defined as the stretch from the second conserved V-encoded cysteine to the conserved J-encoded phenylalanine. In an earlier analysis of more than 550 of the donors, sequences lacking an unambiguous match to a single V gene segment were excluded. An earlier analysis of a few hundred of the donors called V segments functional above 56.7% productive rearrangements and segregating when the between-donor standard deviation exceeded 5%. To diagnose cytomegalovirus status from the catalog of TCR beta chain sequences, a statistical classification framework was built. V and J gene assignment, in a later analysis, came from comparing TCR nucleotide sequences with IMGT/GENE-DB human TR gene sequences. Using the TCRdist pipeline, a later analysis assigned CDR3 sequences along with most-parsimonious VDJ recombination scenarios. In a later analysis, each TCR beta chain was defined by its CDR3 amino acid sequence together with its V-gene family, and reads without a unique V-gene family were excluded. In a later analysis, several hundred highly shared, low-generation-probability nucleotide sequences were removed to address suspected cross-contamination and a sequencing artifact. For each public chain, a later analysis derived a clonal expansion index from normalized ranks of inferred template counts within each repertoire. Generation probabilities in a later analysis came from a VDJ recombination model fitted to out-of-frame rearrangements, and those results were checked against IGoR. Hypergeometric tests were used in a later analysis to score TCR-TCR, TCR-HLA and TCR-CMV co-occurrence, with a repertoire-size bias correction applied to the TCR pairs. False discovery rates were estimated in a later analysis by permuting HLA or CMV assignments 20 times. In a later analysis, co-occurring TCRs were grouped using DBSCAN, and TCRdist sequence similarity was added for clustering within HLA-allele-positive subsets. Repertoires with fewer than 30,000 or more than 120,000 public chains, plus five repertoires with anomalous nucleotide sharing, were excluded from co-occurrence clustering. TCRdb re-hosts the immuneACCESS table, in-frame sequences only. Its copies lack some clones; in the studies checked, an unresolved V gene accounts for under half of them, and the cause for the rest is not known. V, J and clone size derive from that table, while D and trimming were established from the DNA sequence. For this sample the table gives roughly 100,000 clones, of which over 80% were detected only once. Clones ranked in the top ten supply 6.9% of the sample.

The sequence was collected from a man under 40 in good health and CMV-seropositive. Material: PBMCs. The chain links TRBV30 with TRBJ2-1; TRBD2 lines up with 9 middle nucleotides. The DNA is TGTGCCTGGAATGCGGGGGGGCCCGATGAGCAGTTCTTC. Its protein product is CAWNAGGPDEQFF.